This is a list of T cell receptor beta chains from one sample in a study of blood T cell repertoires in COVID-19. Some clones are missing from TCRdb's copy, which holds only in-frame ones; the method was immunoSEQ multiplex PCR. The data show around 87,000 clones, roughly 90% seen once. Specimen: peripheral blood. These receptor sequences come from a human donor with active COVID-19. The donor label of this sample is uncertain. The CDR3 runs from the conserved cysteine through the conserved F or W. The D gene is left open where the match is weak.

j_gene | d_gene | v_gene | CDR3nt | CDR3aa
TRBJ2-7 | TRBD1 | TRBV11-2 | TGTGCCAGCAGCCCACGACAGGGCTACGAGCAGTACTTC | CASSPRQGYEQYF
TRBJ2-1 | . | TRBV13 | TGTGCCAGCAGCTTAGTTACATACAATGAGCAGTTCTTC | CASSLVTYNEQFF
TRBJ2-7 | TRBD1 | TRBV2 | TGTGCAACGAAGGGGACAGGAACCTACGAGCAGTACTTC | CATKGTGTYEQYF
TRBJ2-1 | . | TRBV1 | TGCACCAGCAGCCAAGAGGGACTAGCGGTGGTATATGAGCAGTTCTTC | CTSSQEGLAVVYEQFF
TRBJ2-7 | . | TRBV27 | TGTGCCAGCAGTACTCAGGTACAGGATTACCCTCCCTACGAGCAGTACTTC | CASSTQVQDYPPYEQYF
TRBJ1-2 | TRBD1 | TRBV18 | TGTGCCAGCTCACCCCTAAACCATGGACAGGGGGCAGGAAACTACACCTTC | CASSPLNHGQGAGNYTF
TRBJ2-5 | TRBD2 | TRBV7-2 | TGTGCCAGCAGCTTAGGGTCCATACTAGCGGGAGCTAGGGAGACCCAGTACTTC | CASSLGSILAGARETQYF
TRBJ1-5 | . | TRBV7-9 | TGTGCCAGCAGACACCTTTCGGGAGGGTCGGATCAGCCCCAGCATTTT | CASRHLSGGSDQPQHF
TRBJ1-2 | . | TRBV11-2 | TGTGCCAGCAGCTTAGAGTCAGACAGGTACTATGGCTACACCTTC | CASSLESDRYYGYTF
TRBJ2-7 | TRBD2 | TRBV5-1 | TGCGCCAGCGGCCGAAGCGGGGAATACGAGCAGTACTTC | CASGRSGEYEQYF
TRBJ2-1 | TRBD2 | TRBV27 | TGTGCCAGCAGTTTATTTAGCGGGGGGGCCACTGAGCAGTTCTTC | CASSLFSGGATEQFF
TRBJ2-7 | TRBD2 | TRBV9 | TGTGCCAGCAGCCCTACTAGCGGGAGCTCCTACGAGCAGTACTTC | CASSPTSGSSYEQYF
TRBJ1-2 | . | TRBV10-3 | TGTGCCATCAGGGGGGGGGAGAACAGTAACTATGGCTACACCTTC | CAIRGGENSNYGYTF